Listed here are 13 T cell receptor beta chains from one sample, sequenced in a study of human T cells and chemical hapten exposure. TCRdb analysed the RACE reads with MiXCR anew, one entry per CDR3 protein. The sample holds 95,000 to 150,000 distinct CDR3 sequences; approximately 15% are singletons and the top ten take 0.8% to 1%. Time point noted: patch test 1, 2 weeks after DPC sensitization. The treatment was: therapeutic diphenylcyclopropenone sensitization with weekly scalp DPC. Sample: whole blood, taken in connection with sensitization to the hapten diphenylcyclopropenone (DPC). These receptors were collected from a man between 18 and 35 years old with alopecia areata. Some clones in this sample may be carry-over from other donors' samples.

V usage is TRBV2 and J usage is TRBJ2-3, with D unclear. The CDR3 loop spans 14 amino acids. V lost 6 bases, J lost 4 bases, and 14 bases lay in between. CDR1 and CDR2 (germline): SNHLY, FYNNEI. The CDR3 DNA sequence: TGTGCCAGCAGAATCTACCCCGGGTCAGATACGCAGTATTTT. It encodes CASRIYPGSDTQYF.

This clonotype was counted a few times. The V and J genes are TRBV7-2 and TRBJ1-1; D is perhaps TRBD1 (5 bases). Germline values: CDR1 SGHTA, CDR2 FQGNSA. The CDR3 is 14 amino acids. With 2 bases removed from V and 0 bases from J, the gap between germline ends came to 7 bases. The CDR3: CASSLRQMNTEAFF. CDR3 coding DNA: TGTGCCAGCAGCTTAAGACAGATGAACACTGAAGCTTTCTTT.

In this sample, this clonotype turned up a few times. The chain recombines TRBV2 with TRBJ1-3, with D unclear. This CDR3 has 14 residues. Germline V gene sequence: CDR1 SNHLY, CDR2 FYNNEI. Trimming pared 6 bases from V and 2 bases from J, leaving 11 bases between. The CDR3 nucleotides are TGTGCCAGCAGCGTACAGAGGACTGGAAACACCATATATTTT. Its translation is CASSVQRTGNTIYF.

This clonotype was detected a few times. This chain uses TRBV6-6 with TRBJ2-7; tentative D call: TRBD1 (6 bases). The CDR3 is 13 residues long. V lost 6 bases, J lost 9 bases, and 18 bases lay in between. Germline assignment: CDR1 MNHNY and CDR2 SVGAGI (reference sequence). The CDR3 region is CASSPAGENGQYV. The CDR3 DNA is TGTGCCAGCAGCCCCGCAGGGGAAAACGGGCAGTACGTC.

There are a few counts of this clonotype. The chain combines TRBV24-1 with TRBJ2-3, with a tentative D call TRBD1 (7 bases). Trimming cost V 4 bases and J 2 bases, with 18 bases left between them. The CDR3 has 17 amino acids. Germline CDR1 KGHDR, CDR2 SFDVKD. As DNA, the CDR3 is TGTGCCACCAGTGACGACAGGGTTTGGAGGGCCACAGATACGCAGTATTTT. This sequence encodes CATSDDRVWRATDTQYF.

The CDR3 nucleotides are TGTGCAAGTCGCTCCCTCTCGGACAGGCGCGCAAGCTCACCCCTCCACTTT. Its protein is CASRSLSDRRASSPLHF. The chain links TRBV12-2 to TRBJ1-6; no check of the table's D call, TRBD1, against the DNA was made. TRBV12-2 is described as a pseudogene. This CDR3 comprises 17 residues.

The CDR3 protein is CASSFMSGGPYEQYF. CDR3 bases: TGCGCCAGCAGCTTTATGTCAGGGGGCCCCTACGAGCAGTACTTC. The chain is built from TRBV5-1 and TRBJ2-7, with 8 bases aligning to TRBD1. The CDR3 spans 15 residues. Trimming cost V 2 bases and J 2 bases; bases outside gene matches: 6. Germline assignment: CDR1 SGHRS and CDR2 YFSETQ.

The rearrangement links TRBV28 to TRBJ1-4, with D possibly being TRBD1 (5 bases). With 11 bases removed from V and 8 bases from J, the gap between germline ends came to 18 bases. The germline CDR1 and CDR2 sequences are MDHEN and SYDVKM. CDR3 length: 13 residues. The CDR3, as DNA: TGTGCCGGCGGTAGCAGGGCAGGGGAAAAACTGTTTTTT. It translates to CAGGSRAGEKLFF.

J is TRBJ1-1 and V is TRBV20-1; no clear D. V shed 5 bases and J shed 1 base, with 11 bases lying between them. CDR3 length equals 13 residues. CDR1 DFQATT and CDR2 SNEGSKA come from the germline V gene (reference sequence). This CDR3 is CSAPAGRNTEAFF. CDR3 DNA sequence: TGCAGTGCTCCCGCCGGCAGGAACACTGAAGCTTTCTTT.

The chain carries TRBV21-1 and TRBJ2-1; no DNA check was done on the table's D call, TRBD1. TRBV21-1 is a pseudogene locus. This CDR3 has 13 residues. The DNA for the CDR3 is TGTGCCAGCAGCGAGGCGGGGGACGGTGAGCAGTTCTTC. Translation gives CASSEAGDGEQFF.

The V and J genes are TRBV7-8 and TRBJ2-5; perhaps TRBD1 as D (5 bases). Looked up from germline, CDR1 is SGHVS and CDR2 is FQNEAQ. The CDR3 runs 14 residues. V shed 2 bases and J shed 4 bases, with 11 bases lying between them. CDR3 DNA: TGTGCCAGCAGCTTAAAACGGACAAGAGAGACCCAGTACTTC. This sequence encodes CASSLKRTRETQYF.

This clonotype occurred a few times. The chain combines TRBV14 with TRBJ1-6, with D tentatively TRBD1 (5 bases). Germline CDR1 and CDR2: SGHDN and FVKESK. This CDR3 comprises 13 residues. The V and J ends lost 4 bases and 10 bases respectively, with 11 bases between them. CDR3 sequence (DNA): TGTGCCAGCAGCCCCCGTTGGACATCACCCCTCCACTTT. Translated, it gives CASSPRWTSPLHF.

The chain recombines TRBV7-6 with TRBJ2-3, with D possibly called TRBD1 or TRBD2 (5 bases each). The V gene's germline CDR1 is SGHVS and CDR2 FNYEAQ. V was trimmed by 3 bases and J by 4 bases, leaving 26 bases between them. This CDR3 region has 19 residues. This chain's CDR3 is CASSFELRGRGPLADTQYF. CDR3 coding DNA: TGTGCCAGCAGCTTCGAGCTTCGAGGTCGGGGCCCCCTGGCAGATACGCAGTATTTT.